This T cell receptor (beta chain) was recovered during a study of control samples from healthy donors and cancer patients (dated by TCRdb to 2020 to 2022). Library creation used the immunoSEQ multiplex PCR assay. The table comes from immuneACCESS by way of TCRdb, which keeps in-frame sequences with V and J called. Part of the clones is missing from these tables; in studies checked, under half for an unresolved V gene and the rest for unknown reasons. This sample comprises a few hundred thousand clones, about 93% of them detected only once. The ten largest make up about 6.3% of the sample. The CDR3 starts with the cysteine, ends with the phenylalanine, and has 14 residues. This entry keeps only the CDR3 DNA: 42 bases, framed from base 1. Between the V and J ends, shortened by 1 base and 6 bases respectively, the junction contains 11 bases. From a lookup of the germline V gene (reference sequence), CDR1 and CDR2 are SEHNR and FQNEAQ.

Points on this clone: Which antigen it targets is not known. Within one base of it there is no much larger clone, and no base qualities were kept.

The TCR comes from a man between 35 and 55 years old with head and neck cancer. This receptor chain uses TRBV7-9 and TRBJ2-3; the D gene is not confidently resolved. The sequencing input was PBMCs. The CDR3 region: CASSLVLGVDTQYF. The nucleotide sequence reads TGTGCCAGCAGCTTAGTTCTCGGCGTGGATACGCAGTATTTT.